The TCR beta chain described here comes from a study of patients with pleural tuberculosis (dated by TCRdb to 2014 to 2015). A note on this clonotype: No antigen is known for it. No base quality values were provided; no much bigger clone lies one nucleotide off.

Sequences SGHRS (CDR1) and YFSETQ (CDR2) are obtained from the germline V gene. The V and J ends are trimmed by 4 bases and 0 bases, leaving 10 bases between them. The CDR3 holds 14 amino acids from the cysteine to the phenylalanine. The only DNA kept is the CDR3, 42 bases in frame from the first base. Data came from an Illumina Genome Analyzer IIx. The public reads were reanalyzed by TCRdb: fastp trimming at Q25, MiXCR alignment, in-frame beta chains only. Rows with one shared CDR3 protein collapse into an entry with the most common genes and DNA. This sample holds around 49,000 distinct CDR3 sequences; 7.3% were observed only once. The ten top clones hold roughly 17% of the sample.

The chain is made from TRBV5-1 and TRBJ1-1, with a tentative D gene TRBD1 over 6 matching bases. The source of this sequence is a human donor with pleural tuberculosis. The CDR3 is CASSGTGLNTEAFF. The nucleotides are TGCGCCAGCAGCGGAACAGGGCTGAACACTGAAGCTTTCTTT.